The entry below gives a single T cell receptor (beta chain) sequence along with its context. What this receptor recognizes is not known. Base qualities are not recorded, but no much larger clone differs from it by a single base. Libraries came from the immunoSEQ multiplex PCR assay. For the multiplex PCR, a mixture combining 60 forward primers for TCR Vbeta segments and 13 reverse primers for TCR Jbeta segments was used. A multiplex PCR assay on genomic DNA amplified the CDR3 region of rearranged TCR beta genes. On the Illumina HiSeq System, the amplified TCR beta libraries were sequenced as 87-base-pair reads. The authors' analysis ran thus. In a later analysis, tens of millions of unique TCR beta chains were counted across the 690 or so repertoires, and roughly 10 million of these chains were shared by at least two donors. Raw reads were error-corrected and collapsed into unique sequences by a nearest-neighbor algorithm in which closely related sequences were merged to remove PCR and sequencing errors. To assign V, D and J gene segments, CDR3 sequences were aligned to IMGT reference sequences. For a sequence to be retained, a match of at least six nucleotides to both a V gene segment and a J gene segment was required. A rearrangement was called productive if the CDR3 had no stop codons and remained in frame with V and J, and every other rearrangement was called non-productive. Following IMGT convention, CDR3 was defined as the stretch from the second conserved V-encoded cysteine up to the conserved J-encoded phenylalanine. In an earlier analysis of roughly 580 of the donors, sequences lacking an unambiguous match to a single V gene segment were excluded. In an earlier analysis of several hundred of the donors, V segments were called functional above 56.7% productive rearrangements and were called segregating when the between-donor standard deviation exceeded 5%. To diagnose cytomegalovirus status from the catalog of TCR beta chain sequences, a statistical classification framework was built. A later analysis assigned V and J genes by comparing TCR nucleotide sequences with IMGT/GENE-DB human TR gene sequences. A later analysis assigned CDR3 sequences and most-parsimonious VDJ recombination scenarios with the TCRdist pipeline. In a later analysis, every TCR beta chain was defined by the combination of its CDR3 amino acid sequence and its V-gene family, and reads without a unique V-gene family were dropped. A later analysis removed 500 to 600 highly shared, low-generation-probability nucleotide sequences to deal with suspected cross-contamination and a sequencing artifact. In a later analysis, a clonal expansion index for each public chain was calculated from normalized within-repertoire ranks of inferred template counts. In a later analysis, generation probabilities were computed with a VDJ recombination model fitted to out-of-frame rearrangements, and the resulting probabilities were checked against IGoR. In a later analysis, hypergeometric tests were used to score TCR-TCR, TCR-HLA and TCR-CMV co-occurrence, with a repertoire-size bias correction applied to TCR pairs. In a later analysis, false discovery rates were estimated by permuting HLA or CMV assignments 20 times. In a later analysis, co-occurring TCRs were grouped using DBSCAN, and TCRdist sequence similarity was added for clustering within HLA-allele-positive subsets. For co-occurrence clustering, repertoires with fewer than 30,000 or more than 120,000 public chains were excluded, along with about five repertoires with anomalous nucleotide sharing. The clones in this table, taken by TCRdb from immuneACCESS, are in-frame only. Not every clone is retained; where verified, under half of the shortfall comes from an unresolved V gene, and the cause of the rest is unknown. Clone size and the V and J calls come from that table; the DNA yielded D and trimming. The sample profile shows roughly 150,000 clones; approximately 80% of them were found once. The ten largest make up around 13% of the sample.

This sample is part of a study of cytomegalovirus exposure and HLA in healthy donors (dated by TCRdb to the late 2010s). For the wider study: According to an earlier analysis of 450 to 650 of the donors, about 179 million T cells yielded approximately 120 million unique TCR beta sequences and approximately 300 Gb of sequence data. About 280 gigabases of sequencing data and roughly 90 million unique TCR sequences were included in an early release covering roughly 600 HLA-typed donors. Of the approximately 400 genotyped donors, 65% to 90% fell in the genetic ancestry cluster associated with self-reported Caucasian donors. The study aimed to test whether signatures of past pathogen exposure could be identified by cataloging public T cell receptors. Using immunosequencing, the study profiled T cell repertoires from 666 subjects and related those repertoires to cytomegalovirus serostatus. In addition to the first cohort of 650 to 800 subjects, a separate validation cohort of approximately 130 different subjects was used. To predict cytomegalovirus infection status, the study combined high-throughput TCR immunosequencing, statistical association of individual TCRs with disease status, and machine learning. A later analysis re-examined previously published TCR beta repertoires from roughly 720 donors and added high-resolution HLA genotyping to investigate patterns of TCR occurrence. The later analysis used no new phenotypic data to find candidate immune exposures, relying instead on TCR beta sequences and their occurrence across donors. An earlier analysis of more than 450 of the donors used high-throughput TCR beta sequencing to judge whether each TCR beta V gene segment behaved as functional or pseudogenic. Donor age, sex, ethnicity and CMV serostatus were compiled together with the repertoire data. In a later genetic analysis, genome-wide SNP genotypes for about three fifths of the roughly 670 donors were used, and that subset was treated as a discovery cohort. All discovery cohort repertoires had been generated using a single sequencing platform. Both class I and class II loci were covered by HLA typing, at four-digit resolution. Typing coverage varied by locus: about 620-630 donors for A, B, C, DRB1 and DQB1; roughly 560 for DQA1; more than 600 for DPA1; about 450 for DPB1. Roughly 5 DR-DQ haplotypes were treated as single units for association and clustering because of strong linkage in the cohort. Across under 500 genotyped donors of the cohort, an average of approximately 240,000 unique TCR beta nucleotide sequences per donor were sequenced, and around 20% of those sequences were non-productive. What the study reported, not specific to this receptor: The cohort was sequenced for TCR beta chains only, and without alpha or paired-chain data the features that could be detected were limited. In vitro tests confirmed that a few of the cytomegalovirus-associated TCR beta chains recognize cytomegalovirus antigens. Across donors, most TCR sequences were observed very rarely, whereas some public TCRs were present in many individuals. In an earlier analysis of about 600 of the donors, most TCR beta V segments appeared in productive rearrangements about 90% or about 30% of the time, broadly matching IMGT annotations. The authors suggested that the approach could potentially be extended to other disease states and immunological phenotypes. Immune exposure information for the cohort was limited to CMV serostatus. V-gene and J-gene trimming of TCR beta chains was associated with a missense DCLRE1C variant in a later genetic analysis, and the association was replicated in an independent cohort. In a later analysis, 16,951 TCR beta sequences were associated with specific HLA alleles at a false discovery rate of 0.05. The study gave a list of 150 to 200 TCR beta chains associated with cytomegalovirus. According to a later genetic analysis, donors in an Asian-associated ancestry cluster had fewer N-insertions in productive TCRs than the roughly 670-donor mean. According to a later analysis, most CMV-associated TCR beta chains appeared to be HLA-restricted, and the HLA associations seemed to be driven largely by CMV exposure. A cluster of highly shared sequence variants was judged likely to represent a technical artifact of the sequencing pipeline. A later analysis found that TCR association rates varied across HLA loci, with DRB1 alleles showing the most associated TCRs and HLA-C alleles the fewest. A later analysis reported that several top co-occurrence clusters appeared linked to parvovirus B19, influenza, CMV and Epstein-Barr virus. The earlier analysis of a few hundred of the donors excluded approximately 15 rarely observed V segments, including chromosome 9 orphons, because counts were too low. Sequencing depth was assumed to be roughly uniform across donors in the presence/absence analyses, though that assumption may not hold. Because some donors lacked HLA typing at each locus, the association tests relied only on the typed subset. A later analysis found that HLA-associated TCR beta chains were more clonally expanded and had lower generation probabilities than equally common non-associated chains. Cytomegalovirus status was reported to be diagnosed by the classifier with high specificity and sensitivity in both the original and validation cohorts. Linkage disequilibrium might explain the correlated functional status among segregating V segments, but an unknown experimental factor could not be ruled out. When HLA alleles, especially DR and DQ, strongly co-occurred, attributing TCR associations to individual alleles was difficult. A further reported finding was that TCR beta sequences accurately predicted the HLA-A and HLA-B alleles for most subjects in the first cohort.

The cohort consisted of 666 healthy bone marrow donors. At the time of sampling, every cohort member was nominally healthy, though immune exposures that went unrecorded were likely present. The donor tested CMV seropositive, placing the donor among the roughly 300 seropositive members of the cohort. Each donor provided a peripheral blood sample, and peripheral blood mononuclear cells were used for TCR beta sequencing. Genomic DNA extraction from the blood cell samples was performed with the Qiagen DNeasy Blood Extraction Kit. Material for sequencing was PBMCs. The clonotype was recovered from a man aged 35-49 years in good health and CMV-seropositive.

The CDR3 protein is CASLTPQGEKLFF. The base sequence is TGTGCCAGTTTGACTCCCCAGGGGGAAAAACTGTTTTTT. The chain employs TRBV2 and TRBJ1-4; a weak D assignment points to TRBD1 (6 bases agree). The CDR3 has 13 amino acids, counting the end cysteine and phenylalanine. The kept DNA is CDR3 alone, 39 bases in frame from the first base. The trim is 9 bases for V and 8 bases for J, with a gap of 16 bases between the germline ends. From the germline V gene, CDR1 is SNHLY and CDR2 is FYNNEI.